This is a list of T cell receptor beta chains from one sample in a study of beta chain features in type 1 diabetes. The protocol was immunoSEQ multiplex PCR, while the TCRdb copy is restricted to in-frame clones and leaves out a portion. The sample has 350,000 to 450,000 clones, roughly 16% seen once; the top ten hold approximately 0.02%. The specimen was naive CD4+ T cells from blood. The receptors were sampled from a woman aged 18-30 years in good health. CDR3s include the opening cysteine and the closing phenylalanine or tryptophan. The listing skips clone size in some rows; elsewhere it reads once, few, many or a size class.

CDR3	V	J	size
CASSRSGSAGELFF	TRBV4-1	TRBJ2-2	few
CASIPGQVNTEAFF	TRBV28	TRBJ1-1	-
CASSFDRPNTEAFF	TRBV7-9	TRBJ1-1	few
CAWRREGNFEQFF	TRBV30	TRBJ2-1	-
CSARLGGRARYEQYF	TRBV29-1	TRBJ2-7	few
CASGGGRNTEAFF	TRBV18	TRBJ1-1	-
CASSVGGGNEQFF	TRBV9	TRBJ2-1	few
CATSRDLTENTIYF	TRBV15	TRBJ1-3	few
CASGDYTGELFF	TRBV5-1	TRBJ2-2	few
CASSQFGGQGAVKAFF	TRBV4-3	TRBJ1-1	few
CASSRSNSGAQDEQFF	TRBV4-1	TRBJ2-1	-
CSGGQGNYEQYF	TRBV29-1	TRBJ2-7	few
CASSPKRDVSYEQYF	TRBV18	TRBJ2-7	-
CASSPPLSPNEQFF	TRBV18	TRBJ2-1	few
CASSSGTEQFF	TRBV6-5	TRBJ2-1	-
CASRTGGETQYF	TRBV23-1	TRBJ2-5	-
CAWNRGFYEQYF	TRBV30	TRBJ2-7	few
CASHRTSGAYEQYF	TRBV30	TRBJ2-7	few
CTSSQASGMREQYF	TRBV1	TRBJ2-7	-
CASSEAAGPYEQYF	TRBV2	TRBJ2-7	-
CASSQGENQPQHF	TRBV4-3	TRBJ1-5	few
CASSRGQGVWTEAFF	TRBV14	TRBJ1-1	-
CAWSVASGRQETQYF	TRBV30	TRBJ2-5	few
CASSPPGFPFEQYF	TRBV6-5	TRBJ2-7	few
CSVGPTGAKNIQYF	TRBV29-1	TRBJ2-4	-
CASSLVVRASGIYEQFF	TRBV11-2	TRBJ2-1	few
CASRPGGVETQYF	TRBV6-5	TRBJ2-5	few